The entry below gives a single T cell receptor (beta chain) sequence along with its context. What it binds is unknown. V shed 5 bases, J shed 6 bases, and the junction held 19 bases outside the gene matches. The CDR3 length is 18 residues. Per germline, CDR1 LNHDA and CDR2 SQIVND (reference sequence). This sample was taken from a study of identifying expanded T cells in peripheral blood. Study-wide points: Over approximately two and four weeks, about 15 and 19 clones changed, versus around 1.1 between replicates. Across healthy donors, higher total template counts meant significantly greater approximately 2-week count variance.

Using immunoSEQ multiplex PCR, the repertoire was profiled, and TCRdb retains in-frame clones only, with some absent. This sample has some 77,000 clones, with about 88% found just once. Material: blood. The rearrangement links TRBV19 to TRBJ2-4; TRBD2 matches 7 bases. The receptor was isolated from a person aged 18 to 75 in good health. The CDR3 region is CASSEVPGRAPNGNIQYF. As DNA, the CDR3 is TGTGCCAGTAGTGAGGTACCAGGGAGGGCCCCGAATGGAAACATTCAGTACTTC.